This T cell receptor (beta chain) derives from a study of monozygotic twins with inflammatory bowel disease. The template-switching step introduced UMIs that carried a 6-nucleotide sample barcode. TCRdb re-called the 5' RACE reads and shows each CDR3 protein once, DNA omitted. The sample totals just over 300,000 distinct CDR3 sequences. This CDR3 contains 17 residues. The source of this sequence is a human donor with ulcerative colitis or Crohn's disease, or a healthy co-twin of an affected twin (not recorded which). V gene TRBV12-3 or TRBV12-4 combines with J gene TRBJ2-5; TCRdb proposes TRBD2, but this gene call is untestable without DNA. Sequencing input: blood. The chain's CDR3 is CASSVGLAGDHQETQYF.